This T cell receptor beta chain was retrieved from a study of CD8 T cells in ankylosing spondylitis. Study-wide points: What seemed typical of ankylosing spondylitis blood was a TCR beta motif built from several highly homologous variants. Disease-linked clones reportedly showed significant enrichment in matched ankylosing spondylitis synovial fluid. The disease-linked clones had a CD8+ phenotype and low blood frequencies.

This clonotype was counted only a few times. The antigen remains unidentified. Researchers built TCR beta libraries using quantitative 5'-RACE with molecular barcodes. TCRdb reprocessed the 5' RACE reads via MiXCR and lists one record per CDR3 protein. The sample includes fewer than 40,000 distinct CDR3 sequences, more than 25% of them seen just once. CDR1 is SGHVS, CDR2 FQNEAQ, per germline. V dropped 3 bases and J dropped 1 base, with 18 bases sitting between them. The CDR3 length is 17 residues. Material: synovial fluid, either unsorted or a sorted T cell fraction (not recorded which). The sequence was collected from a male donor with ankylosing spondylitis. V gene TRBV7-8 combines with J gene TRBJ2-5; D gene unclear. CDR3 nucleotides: TGTGCCAGCAGCTTCAGACAACGTCGGCAGACCCAAGAGACCCAGTACTTC. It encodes CASSFRQRRQTQETQYF.